Listed here are 30 T cell receptor beta chains from one sample, sequenced in a study of CD8 T cells in Susac syndrome. RNA, at roughly 0.45 to 1 ug, was reverse transcribed with random hexamers. From the immunoSEQ multiplex PCR reads, TCRdb called clonotypes with MiXCR, one entry per CDR3 protein. In the table there are 300,000 or so distinct CDR3 sequences, 92% of which are singletons. Sequences were obtained from CD4+ T cells from PBMCs. These TCRs come from a human donor with multiple sclerosis.

The chain couples TRBV12-3 or TRBV12-4 to TRBJ2-1; 11 nucleotides agree with TRBD1. This CDR3 contains 15 residues. Unmatched junction bases numbered 7, after V lost 5 bases and J lost 7 bases. CDR3 amino acids: CASSPGQGAGNEQFF. DNA for the CDR3: TGTGCCAGCAGTCCAGGACAGGGGGCGGGAAATGAGCAGTTCTTC.

The rearrangement uses TRBV18 and TRBJ1-4; the D gene is possibly TRBD1 (5 bases). This CDR3 contains 14 residues. Germline V lookup: CDR1 KGHSH, CDR2 LQKENI. V lost 3 bases and J lost 4, with 9 bases in between. This CDR3 is CASSPGQHNEKLFF. CDR3 nucleotides: TGTGCCAGCTCACCGGGGCAGCATAATGAAAAACTGTTTTTT. The complete variable domain, with remaining parts taken from reference TRBV18 and TRBJ1-4, reads NAGVMQNPRHLVRRRGQEARLRCSPMKGHSHVYWYRQLPEEGLKFMVYLQKENIIDESGMPKERFSAEFPKEGPSILRIQQVVRGDSAAYFCASSPGQHNEKLFFGSGTQLSVL.

The chain combines TRBV12-3 or TRBV12-4 with TRBJ1-2, with D perhaps TRBD1 (6 bases). This CDR3 spans 14 amino acids. V dropped 7 bases and J dropped 2 bases, with 14 bases sitting between them. The CDR3 nucleotides are TGTGCCAGCACCACCGGCGGGGGCAACTATGGCTACACCTTC. Encoded protein: CASTTGGGNYGYTF.

Here the CDR3 DNA reads TGTGCCAGCAGTCCGAGACAGGGGAGGAGGGGCTACACCTTC. It encodes CASSPRQGRRGYTF. The rearrangement uses TRBV27 and TRBJ1-2; TRBD1 matches at 8 bases. V gave up 5 bases and J gave up 8 bases; unmatched junction bases: 10. Germline CDR1 reads MNHEY; CDR2 reads SMNVEV (reference sequence). This CDR3 region has 14 residues.

For this clonotype: At one boundary the junction diverges from the germline segment, which might be a read error. The chain links TRBV7-8 to TRBJ1-6; D is unclear. This CDR3 is built from 14 residues. Per germline, CDR1 SGHVS and CDR2 FQNEAQ. The CDR3 nucleotides read TGTGCCAGCAGCTTAACAGATTATAATTCATCCCTCCACTTT. As protein: CASSLTDYNSSLHF.

The chain joins TRBV6-2 or TRBV6-3 to TRBJ2-3; D may correspond to TRBD1 or TRBD2 (5 bases each). Germline CDR1 and CDR2: MNHEY and SVGEGT. Between the trimmed V and J ends, which lost 2 bases and 6 bases, there was a span of 15 bases. The CDR3 consists of 15 residues. CDR3 DNA sequence: TGTGCCAGCAGTTACGAGGGACGTACCTTGGATACGCAGTATTTT. Encoded protein: CASSYEGRTLDTQYF.

A single count supports this clonotype. V is TRBV2 and J is TRBJ1-5; D gene unclear. This CDR3 comprises 15 residues. Germline loops: CDR1 SNHLY, CDR2 FYNNEI. V was pared by 1 base and J by 1 base, with 8 bases between. CDR3: CASSEGFGSNQPQHF. CDR3 coding DNA: TGTGCCAGCAGTGAAGGGTTTGGGAGCAATCAGCCCCAGCATTTT.

V gene TRBV5-1 combines with J gene TRBJ2-2, with 11 bases lining up with TRBD2. Germline CDR1 SGHRS, CDR2 YFSETQ. CDR3 length equals 15 residues. J lost 5 bases, V lost 2 bases, and 2 bases had no gene match. The chain's CDR3 is CASSFTSGSTGELFF. DNA for the CDR3: TGCGCCAGCAGCTTCACTAGCGGGAGTACCGGGGAGCTGTTTTTT.

The chain recombines TRBV6-6 with TRBJ2-5, with D possibly being TRBD2 (5 bases). Per germline, CDR1 MNHNY and CDR2 SVGAGI (reference sequence). The CDR3 loop spans 14 amino acids. V shed 7 bases and J shed 4 bases, with 16 bases lying between them. The CDR3 loop reads CASTSPVLAETQYF. CDR3 DNA: TGTGCCAGCACCTCTCCAGTCCTAGCAGAGACCCAGTACTTC.

This chain joins TRBV6-5 and TRBJ2-7; no definite D call. Trimming cost V 2 bases and J 0 bases, with 11 bases left between them. The CDR3 is 15 residues long. Germline V gene lookup returns CDR1 MNHEY and CDR2 SVGAGI. CDR3 protein: CASSYVADSSYEQYF. The CDR3 nucleotides are TGTGCCAGCAGTTACGTGGCGGATAGCTCCTACGAGCAGTACTTC.

The chain employs TRBV12-3 or TRBV12-4 and TRBJ1-4, with no clear D. The CDR3 covers 15 residues. V was clipped by 5 bases and J by 11 bases, with 21 bases between them. The CDR3 loop is CASSPHSSQVGKLFF. As DNA, the CDR3 is TGTGCCAGCAGTCCCCACAGCTCCCAGGTTGGGAAACTGTTTTTT.

This chain joins TRBV9 and TRBJ2-2; TRBD2 might be the D (7 bases). Germline V lookup: CDR1 SGDLS, CDR2 YYNGEE. Trimming took off 1 base at V and 1 base at J, with 11 bases between the two ends. CDR3 length: 16 residues. The CDR3 nucleotides are TGTGCCAGCAGCGTATTAGGGGGGGTGAACACCGGGGAGCTGTTTTTT. Translation gives CASSVLGGVNTGELFF.

The chain links TRBV3-1 to TRBJ2-7; 15 positions match TRBD2. This CDR3 has 19 amino acids. Per the germline V gene, CDR1 is LGHDT and CDR2 is YNNKEL (reference sequence). Trimming took 2 bases from V and 0 from J; bases not matched to a gene: 8. CDR3 nucleotide sequence: TGTGCCAGCAGCCAACACGGGACTAGCGGGGGGATTCCCTCCTACGAGCAGTACTTC. Amino acid sequence: CASSQHGTSGGIPSYEQYF.

The chain carries TRBV6-2 or TRBV6-3 and TRBJ2-6; no firm D call. CDR3 size: 20 residues. Germline CDR1 and CDR2: MNHEY and SVGEGT. Deletions cut 5 bases from V and 0 bases from J, with 23 bases between. As DNA, the CDR3 is TGTGCCAGCAGTCCCATTTATAGGCTCCTCCTCAGCTCTGGGGCCAACGTCCTGACTTTC. Translation: CASSPIYRLLLSSGANVLTF.

The V call is TRBV19, the J call TRBJ1-2, with D possibly matching TRBD1 (6 bases). The CDR3 consists of 14 residues. Between the trimmed V and J ends, which lost 1 base and 8 bases, there was a span of 14 bases. Germline CDR1 reads LNHDA; CDR2 reads SQIVND (reference sequence). The CDR3 nucleotides are TGTGCCAGTAGTATAGTCGCAGGGGTGGCCGGCTACACCTTC. Its protein is CASSIVAGVAGYTF.

This clonotype was recorded once. In DNA, the CDR3 is TGTGCCAGCAGCTTGTCGCCAAATTTCGCGGGGCCCCAGCATTTT. As protein: CASSLSPNFAGPQHF. This chain uses TRBV5-6 with TRBJ1-5; D unresolved. This CDR3 region has 15 residues. In germline, CDR1 is SGHDT, CDR2 YYEEEE. V lost 1 base, J lost 9 bases, and 17 bases lay in between.

The rearrangement uses TRBV7-9 and TRBJ2-2, with a weak D call TRBD1 (6 bases). Trimming took 2 bases from V and 8 from J, leaving 12 bases between them. This CDR3 has 14 amino acids. CDR1 SEHNR and CDR2 FQNEAQ come from the germline V gene (reference sequence). CDR3: CASSLLTGHGELFF. CDR3 bases: TGTGCCAGCAGCTTACTCACAGGGCATGGGGAGCTGTTTTTT.

The chain carries TRBV5-6 and TRBJ2-5; D is possibly TRBD1 (6 bases). Germline values: CDR1 SGHDT, CDR2 YYEEEE. This CDR3 has 13 residues. The ends were cut back, 2 bases at V and 5 bases at J, with 10 bases in the middle. The CDR3 region has the DNA TGTGCCAGCAGCTTTGACAGGACGGAGACCCAGTACTTC. This sequence encodes CASSFDRTETQYF.

The chain recombines TRBV7-9 with TRBJ2-7, with D maybe TRBD1 (6 bases). Looked up from germline, CDR1 is SEHNR and CDR2 is FQNEAQ (reference sequence). Trimming removed 3 bases from V and 5 bases from J, with 11 bases in between. The CDR3 is 13 residues long. The CDR3 DNA follows: TGTGCCAGCAGCTTTGGTTCAGGGGACGAGCAGTACTTC. As protein: CASSFGSGDEQYF.

Here the CDR3 reads CASSQGFRGNTGELFF. In nucleotides, the CDR3 is TGTGCCAGCAGCCAAGGGTTCAGGGGGAACACCGGGGAGCTGTTTTTT. The rearrangement uses TRBV3-1 and TRBJ2-2, with a possible D match to TRBD1 (6 bases). CDR3 size: 16 residues. V was clipped by 1 base and J by 1 base, with 10 bases between them. The germline gives CDR1 LGHDT, CDR2 YNNKEL (reference sequence).

This rearrangement joins TRBV6-2 or TRBV6-3 to TRBJ1-2; no clear D. The CDR3 loop spans 14 amino acids. The V end lost 3 bases, the J end lost 0 bases, and 8 bases lay between the germline ends. Germline loops: CDR1 MNHEY, CDR2 SVGEGT. This CDR3 is CASSYGITNYGYTF. The CDR3 region has the DNA TGTGCCAGCAGTTATGGGATTACTAACTATGGCTACACCTTC.

The chain is built from TRBV19 and TRBJ1-5; 8 bases are a match to TRBD1. Germline trimming cut 5 bases from V and 3 bases from J; bases unmatched to any gene: 6. Germline loops: CDR1 LNHDA, CDR2 SQIVND (reference sequence). This CDR3 contains 15 residues. The CDR3 DNA reads TGTGCCAGTAGTCAGGGACAGGTCCTCAATCAGCCCCAGCATTTT. Protein sequence: CASSQGQVLNQPQHF.

The J gene is TRBJ1-5, the V gene TRBV19; D is undetermined. The CDR3 runs 15 residues. In germline, CDR1 is LNHDA, CDR2 SQIVND (reference sequence). Trimming removed 7 bases at V and 4 bases at J, with 17 bases between. The CDR3 region has the DNA TGTGCCAGTACCCAGCTGAGAGAGTCTAATCAGCCCCAGCATTTT. Amino acid sequence: CASTQLRESNQPQHF.

The rearrangement joins TRBV28 to TRBJ1-5; 7 bases align to TRBD1. CDR1 and CDR2 from the germline V gene are MDHEN and SYDVKM. This CDR3 comprises 15 residues. V shed 6 bases, J shed 2 bases, and the junction held 7 bases outside the gene matches. The CDR3 sequence is CASRPDRVGNQPQHF. As DNA, the CDR3 is TGTGCCAGCAGGCCTGACAGGGTGGGCAATCAGCCCCAGCATTTT.

This clonotype was detected only once. V is TRBV11-3 and J is TRBJ2-2, with D uncertain. CDR1 and CDR2 (germline): SGHNT, YENEEA. The CDR3 consists of 15 residues. The V gene lost 5 bases and the J gene lost 3 bases, with 13 bases spanning the gap. In nucleotides, the CDR3 is TGTGCCAGCAGCCCTGGATTGGACCACACCGGGGAGCTGTTTTTT. Its translation: CASSPGLDHTGELFF.

The count of this clonotype is one. This rearrangement joins TRBV3-1 to TRBJ1-5; D possibly corresponds to TRBD1 (5 bases). The CDR3 totals 16 residues. V was trimmed by 1 base and J by 4 bases, leaving 14 bases between them. Germline V gives CDR1 LGHDT, CDR2 YNNKEL (reference sequence). The CDR3 DNA reads as TGTGCCAGCAGCCAAGGTATCCCGCAGGGAAATCAGCCCCAGCATTTT. Protein product: CASSQGIPQGNQPQHF.

The chain is built from TRBV27 and TRBJ1-4; 12 bases are a match to TRBD1. Germline assignment: CDR1 MNHEY and CDR2 SMNVEV (reference sequence). The CDR3 has 18 amino acids. J was trimmed by 8 bases and V by 5 bases; bases with no gene match: 15. CDR3 loop: CASSPTGTGGIREEKLFF. The CDR3 DNA sequence: TGTGCCAGCAGTCCCACCGGGACAGGGGGCATTCGGGAGGAAAAACTGTTTTTT.

The rearrangement joins TRBV7-9 to TRBJ2-1; TRBD1 is a possible D gene (5 bases). V lost 4 bases and J lost 0, with 13 bases in between. This CDR3 spans 16 amino acids. Per the germline V gene, CDR1 is SEHNR and CDR2 is FQNEAQ (reference sequence). CDR3 protein: CASSSDRFFSYNEQFF. The CDR3 bases are TGTGCCAGCAGCTCTGACAGATTTTTCTCCTACAATGAGCAGTTCTTC.

The V and J genes are TRBV5-1 and TRBJ1-5; 7 positions agree with TRBD1. This CDR3 has 16 amino acids. From germline, CDR1 is SGHRS and CDR2 YFSETQ. Trimming removed 4 bases from V and 3 bases from J; junction bases left unmatched: 10. The CDR3 region is CASSPGTVPFNQPQHF. The CDR3 DNA is TGCGCCAGCAGCCCCGGGACAGTTCCTTTCAATCAGCCCCAGCATTTT. Complete variable domain (other parts from reference TRBV5-1 and TRBJ1-5): KAGVTQTPRYLIKTRGQQVTLSCSPISGHRSVSWYQQTPGQGLQFLFEYFSETQRNKGNFPGRFSGRQFSNSRSEMNVSTLELGDSALYLCASSPGTVPFNQPQHFGDGTRLSIL.

The chain couples TRBV6-2 or TRBV6-3 to TRBJ2-7; possible D gene TRBD2, 6 bases. The germline CDR1 and CDR2 sequences are MNHEY and SVGEGT. The CDR3 runs 15 residues. The V gene lost 6 bases and the J gene lost 0 bases, with 15 bases spanning the gap. CDR3: CASSQYGGSSYEQYF. In DNA, the CDR3 is TGTGCCAGCAGCCAATACGGGGGAAGCTCCTACGAGCAGTACTTC.